The TCR beta chain described here comes from a study of CD8 T cells in ankylosing spondylitis. General study findings and limits: Seemingly distinctive of ankylosing spondylitis blood was a TCR beta motif formed by eight highly homologous variants. With a CD8+ phenotype, disease-linked clones were relatively rare in peripheral blood. Past studies reported some motif variants in reactive arthritis synovial fluid and blood.

Concerning this clonotype itself: As yet, its antigen is unknown.

Trimming stripped 7 bases from V and 4 bases from J, with 11 bases between. This CDR3 spans 13 amino acids. Germline CDR1 reads SNHLY; CDR2 reads FYNNEI. Quantitative molecular-barcoded 5'-RACE generated the TCR beta libraries. Each CDR3 protein gets one entry after TCRdb re-called the 5' RACE reads with MiXCR. Here the sample spans about 440,000 distinct CDR3 sequences, roughly 18% being singletons. Sequencing input: blood, either unsorted or a sorted T cell fraction (not recorded which). The chain uses TRBV2 and TRBJ2-1, with D perhaps assigned TRBD1 or TRBD2 (5 bases each). This clonotype was sampled from a male donor with ankylosing spondylitis. DNA of the CDR3: TGTGCCAGCAAGGCGAGGGGTTACAATGAGCAGTTCTTC. Encoded protein: CASKARGYNEQFF.